Following are 26 T cell receptor beta chains from one sample sequenced in a study of beta chain features in type 1 diabetes. The antigens of these receptors remain unknown. The investigators reverse transcribed all of the isolated RNA, so they sequenced expressed TCRB transcripts. Clones were read by immunoSEQ multiplex PCR, and TCRdb kept only the in-frame ones, dropping some. The table has around 250,000 clones, roughly a quarter seen once. Study outcomes and limitations: People with Type 1 diabetes carried modestly yet significantly shorter TCRB CDR3s in all four CD4+ subsets.

The specimen sequenced was naive CD4+ T cells from blood. Receptors were obtained from a woman in her twenties or thirties with type 1 diabetes.

This clone turned up a few times. The V gene is TRBV29-1, the J gene TRBJ1-2; 7 positions match TRBD1. The CDR3 spans 15 residues. CDR1 is SQVTM, CDR2 ANQGSEA, per germline. V gave up 7 bases and J gave up 0 bases; unmatched junction bases: 11. CDR3 protein: CSAQQGWPANYGYTF. The CDR3 region has the DNA TGCAGCGCCCAACAGGGGTGGCCAGCTAACTATGGCTACACCTTC.

This clone was counted only a few times. The chain has TRBV29-1 and TRBJ1-1; the D is unclear. Deletions cut 4 bases from V and 5 bases from J, with 20 bases between. Per the germline V gene, CDR1 is SQVTM and CDR2 is ANQGSEA. CDR3 length: 15 residues. Written as DNA, the CDR3 is TGCAGCGTTGGTGAGGTTTATGGTGGTTGGACTGAAGCTTTCTTT. Protein: CSVGEVYGGWTEAFF.

Only a few counts were recorded for this clone. V usage is TRBV7-9 and J usage is TRBJ1-3; 8 nucleotides match TRBD1. Germline CDR1 SEHNR, CDR2 FQNEAQ (reference sequence). There are 15 residues in the CDR3. V shed 6 bases and J 2 bases; nucleotides not matched to a gene: 6. The CDR3 DNA reads TGTGCCAGCAGTTCGCGGGGACAGGCTGGAAACACCATATATTTT. Amino acids: CASSSRGQAGNTIYF.

This clone was counted once. The chain recombines TRBV19 with TRBJ2-3; 9 bases match TRBD1. The V gene's germline CDR1 is LNHDA and CDR2 SQIVND (reference sequence). The CDR3 spans 15 residues. V shed 5 bases, J shed 4 bases, and the junction held 7 bases outside the gene matches. CDR3 in amino acids: CASSRGQGVPDTQYF. DNA for the CDR3: TGTGCCAGTAGTCGGGGACAGGGAGTTCCAGATACGCAGTATTTT.

This clone has a handful of counts. This rearrangement joins TRBV7-2 to TRBJ1-1; a weak D match, TRBD1 (5 bases). Trimming stripped 5 bases from V and 4 bases from J, with 11 bases between. Germline CDR1 reads SGHTA; CDR2 reads FQGNSA. The CDR3 spans 13 residues. The CDR3 bases are TGTGCCAGCAGCCCAGGGACTCCCACTGAAGCTTTCTTT. Amino acid sequence: CASSPGTPTEAFF.

This clone was seen more than once but under ten times. This chain uses TRBV28 with TRBJ2-3; TRBD2 might be the D (6 bases). V lost 2 bases, J lost 1 base, and 13 bases lay in between. Per germline, CDR1 MDHEN and CDR2 SYDVKM. This CDR3 contains 16 residues. CDR3 sequence: CASSLLRPSGTDTQYF. The CDR3 DNA is TGTGCCAGCAGTTTACTTCGGCCTAGCGGCACAGATACGCAGTATTTT.

Only a few counts were recorded for this clone. The chain uses TRBV27 and TRBJ1-4, with 7 nucleotides matching TRBD1. This CDR3 comprises 15 residues. Germline V lookup: CDR1 MNHEY, CDR2 SMNVEV (reference sequence). Losses at the gene ends were 2 bases for V and 7 bases for J; bases not matched to a gene: 7. The CDR3 spells CASSLKRGGLEKLFF. The CDR3 coding sequence is TGTGCCAGCAGTTTAAAGAGAGGGGGCCTTGAAAAACTGTTTTTT.

As to this clone: This same CDR3 is encoded by further DNA sequences in the sample. The chain employs TRBV7-9 and TRBJ1-2, with 7 bases aligning to TRBD1. The CDR3 is 13 residues long. The V segment lost 5 bases and the J segment 2 bases; nucleotides outside the gene matches: 2. The germline gives CDR1 SEHNR, CDR2 FQNEAQ (reference sequence). CDR3 sequence reads: CASSRDSNYGYTF. The CDR3 coding sequence is TGTGCCAGCAGCAGGGACAGCAACTATGGCTACACCTTC.

V and J are TRBV18 and TRBJ2-5; TRBD1 aligns across 7 bases. J lost 4 bases, V lost 4 bases, and 9 bases had no gene match. The CDR3 loop spans 15 amino acids. CDR1 KGHSH and CDR2 LQKENI come from the germline V gene. As DNA, the CDR3 is TGTGCCAGCTCACAGCGGACAGGTTCCGGAGAGACCCAGTACTTC. The encoded protein is CASSQRTGSGETQYF.

The chain is built from TRBV14 and TRBJ2-2; TRBD2 matches 7 bases. In germline, CDR1 is SGHDN, CDR2 FVKESK. The V gene end was trimmed by 3 bases and the J gene end by 8 bases; junction bases not matched to a gene: 6. This CDR3 region has 14 residues. CDR3 nucleotide sequence: TGTGCCAGCAGCCAGTGGGAGGGCCCTGGGGAGCTGTTTTTT. Amino acid sequence: CASSQWEGPGELFF.

This chain joins TRBV29-1 and TRBJ2-7; 10 positions agree with TRBD2. Germline values: CDR1 SQVTM, CDR2 ANQGSEA. With 6 bases clipped from V and 6 bases from J, the junction kept 17 bases outside the gene matches. The CDR3 consists of 16 residues. The CDR3 reads CSVDLLGVAGGSEQYF. The CDR3 bases are TGCAGCGTAGATCTTTTGGGTGTAGCGGGAGGAAGCGAGCAGTACTTC.

The chain combines TRBV18 with TRBJ1-2; the D gene is possibly TRBD1 (5 bases). Germline loops: CDR1 KGHSH, CDR2 LQKENI. V was cut by 3 bases and J by 5 bases, with 7 bases left in between. CDR3 length equals 12 residues. The CDR3 loop reads CASSPDTYGYTF. CDR3 nucleotides: TGTGCCAGCTCACCGGACACTTATGGCTACACCTTC. Looking up the rest from reference TRBV18 and TRBJ1-2 gives the full variable domain: NAGVMQNPRHLVRRRGQEARLRCSPMKGHSHVYWYRQLPEEGLKFMVYLQKENIIDESGMPKERFSAEFPKEGPSILRIQQVVRGDSAAYFCASSPDTYGYTFGSGTRLTVV.

The chain recombines TRBV18 with TRBJ1-1; no reliable D call. The germline V gene encodes CDR1 KGHSH and CDR2 LQKENI. V lost 2 bases and J 4 bases, leaving 8 bases between the germline ends. The CDR3 has 13 residues. The CDR3 bases are TGTGCCAGCTCACCAAGCGGGCTCACTGAAGCTTTCTTT. Amino acids: CASSPSGLTEAFF.

The rearrangement joins TRBV28 to TRBJ1-5; D unclear. V was pared by 6 bases and J by 6 bases, with 15 bases between. In germline, CDR1 is MDHEN, CDR2 SYDVKM. CDR3 length equals 14 residues. The CDR3: CASSPFPRGQPQHF. The CDR3, as DNA: TGTGCCAGCAGCCCCTTCCCGCGTGGTCAGCCCCAGCATTTT.

The table lists this clone with a few counts. The chain joins TRBV19 to TRBJ2-7; D ambiguous. Trimming cost V 7 bases and J 1 base, with 14 bases left between them. CDR3 length: 14 residues. The germline V gene encodes CDR1 LNHDA and CDR2 SQIVND (reference sequence). The CDR3 DNA is TGTGCCAGTAAGATACAGATTACTTCCTACGAGCAGTACTTC. It specifies CASKIQITSYEQYF.

The CDR3 nucleotides are TGCAGCGCGGGGGAAGGTTCTGGAAACACCATATATTTT. Its translation is CSAGEGSGNTIYF. The V and J genes are TRBV29-1 and TRBJ1-3; possibly TRBD1 for D (5 bases). With 7 bases removed from V and 1 base from J, the gap between germline ends came to 11 bases. In germline, CDR1 is SQVTM, CDR2 ANQGSEA. The length of the CDR3 is 13 residues.

The gene calls are TRBV5-1 and TRBJ2-1, with D possibly being TRBD2 (5 bases). V was clipped by 0 bases and J by 8 bases, with 12 bases between them. The germline CDR1 and CDR2 sequences are SGHRS and YFSETQ. CDR3 length: 14 amino acids. The CDR3: CASSLVGGSYEQFF. CDR3 in DNA: TGCGCCAGCAGCTTGGTTGGTGGGAGCTATGAGCAGTTCTTC.

This clone was detected only a few times. Different DNA sequences within this sample yield the same CDR3. The chain is built from TRBV29-1 and TRBJ1-1, with unresolved D. The CDR3 has 11 amino acids. Germline lookup yields CDR1 SQVTM and CDR2 ANQGSEA. V lost 4 bases to trimming and J lost 1 base, with 4 bases between them. CDR3 sequence reads: CSVGRNTEAFF. CDR3 in DNA: TGCAGCGTTGGTCGGAACACTGAAGCTTTCTTT.

The sample holds a few counts of this clone. V usage is TRBV9 and J usage is TRBJ2-7; TRBD2 matches 10 bases. This CDR3 comprises 17 residues. V lost 1 base, J lost 0 bases, and 7 bases stayed unmatched. In germline, CDR1 is SGDLS, CDR2 YYNGEE. CDR3: CASSVWLAGEISYEQYF. The CDR3 region has the DNA TGTGCCAGCAGCGTATGGCTAGCGGGAGAAATCTCCTACGAGCAGTACTTC.

V is TRBV19 and J is TRBJ1-1, with 7 bases identical to TRBD1. There are 15 residues in the CDR3. Germline CDR1 and CDR2: LNHDA and SQIVND (reference sequence). V was pared by 6 bases and J by 0 bases, with 7 bases of the junction left unmatched. The chain's CDR3 is CASRMTGTLNTEAFF. In nucleotides, the CDR3 is TGTGCCAGTAGGATGACAGGGACCCTGAACACTGAAGCTTTCTTT.

The CDR3 reads CAWRNARGTSGNEQFF. As DNA, the CDR3 is TGTGCCTGGAGAAACGCGCGGGGGACTAGCGGCAATGAGCAGTTCTTC. The rearrangement uses TRBV30 and TRBJ2-1; 11 bases are a match to TRBD2. V gave up 3 bases and J gave up 6 bases; unmatched junction bases: 10. CDR1 is GTSNPN and CDR2 is SVGIG in the germline V gene (reference sequence). This CDR3 is built from 16 residues.

This clone has just a few counts. The rearrangement uses TRBV29-1 and TRBJ2-7; 7 bases map to TRBD1. V shed 7 bases and J 6 bases; nucleotides not matched to a gene: 9. The CDR3 length is 12 residues. Germline-derived CDR1 and CDR2 are SQVTM and ANQGSEA. This CDR3 is CSGGGSSAEQYF. The CDR3 nucleotides read TGCAGCGGAGGGGGCTCATCAGCCGAGCAGTACTTC.

This clone has more than one count but fewer than ten. The chain employs TRBV29-1 and TRBJ2-2; D unresolved. Germline V lookup: CDR1 SQVTM, CDR2 ANQGSEA. The germline V and J ends were trimmed by 6 bases and 3 bases, with 8 bases remaining between them. The CDR3 is made up of 12 amino acids. CDR3 nucleotide sequence: TGCAGCGTCGCAGGATACACCGGGGAGCTGTTTTTT. It yields the protein CSVAGYTGELFF.

In regard to this clone: Compared with germline, one end of the junction differs, possibly owing to a read error. The chain recombines TRBV7-7 with TRBJ2-1; D may be TRBD2 (5 bases). The CDR3 covers 13 residues. Per the germline V gene, CDR1 is SSHAT and CDR2 is FNYEAQ (reference sequence). CDR3 sequence reads: CASSLDYGNEQFF. CDR3 sequence (DNA): TGTGCTAGCAGCTTAGACTACGGCAATGAGCAGTTCTTC.

The chain links TRBV5-1 to TRBJ2-2; weak D call: TRBD2 (5 bases). The CDR3 covers 14 residues. Between the trimmed V and J ends, which lost 0 bases and 5 bases, there was a span of 8 bases. CDR1 is SGHRS and CDR2 is YFSETQ in the germline V gene. The CDR3 spells CASSLEPGTGELFF. Written as DNA, the CDR3 is TGCGCCAGCAGCTTGGAACCGGGGACCGGGGAGCTGTTTTTT.

This clone was counted only a few times. V and J are TRBV29-1 and TRBJ1-1; TRBD1 matches at 10 bases. Germline V gene sequence: CDR1 SQVTM, CDR2 ANQGSEA. The CDR3 runs 14 residues. V was clipped by 6 bases and J by 3 bases; unmatched bases: 7. CDR3 DNA: TGCAGCGTCGATCCGGGACAGGGGTACACTGAAGCTTTCTTT. Its translation is CSVDPGQGYTEAFF.